The 3 T cell receptor beta chains below were found in one sample sequenced in a study of T cell repertoires in cytomegalovirus infection. TCRdb reprocessed the reads with MiXCR, giving one entry per CDR3 protein. The sample records some 350,000 distinct CDR3 sequences, over 15% being singletons. The specimen was PBMCs. All receptors derive from a human donor in good health (CMV status not recorded). Some clones in this sample may be carry-over from other donors' samples.

V usage is TRBV11-1 and J usage is TRBJ2-7, with 12 bases matching TRBD2. The germline CDR1 and CDR2 sequences are SGHAT and FQDESV (reference sequence). The CDR3 runs 16 residues. The V gene end was trimmed by 6 bases and the J gene end by 4 bases; junction bases not matched to a gene: 10. The CDR3 spells CASSPWTSGDLYEQYF. As DNA, the CDR3 is TGTGCCAGCAGTCCTTGGACTAGCGGGGACCTATACGAGCAGTACTTC.

This clonotype came up many times. The CDR3 DNA reads TGTGCCACCACTAGCGGGGCTGACAATGAGCAGTTCTTC. It yields the protein CATTSGADNEQFF. The chain links TRBV10-3 to TRBJ2-1, with TRBD2 identical over 10 bases. V trimming: 10 bases; J trimming: 5 bases; junction bases outside the gene matches: 5. Germline-derived CDR1 and CDR2 are ENHRY and SYGVKD. The CDR3 extends over 13 amino acids.

The chain has TRBV6-5 and TRBJ2-4; D might be TRBD2 (6 bases). This CDR3 spans 14 amino acids. Trimming stripped 5 bases from V and 0 bases from J, with 8 bases between. From germline, CDR1 is MNHEY and CDR2 SVGAGI. DNA for the CDR3: TGTGCCAGCAGTACGGGACTAGCCAAAAACATTCAGTACTTC. It is translated as CASSTGLAKNIQYF.